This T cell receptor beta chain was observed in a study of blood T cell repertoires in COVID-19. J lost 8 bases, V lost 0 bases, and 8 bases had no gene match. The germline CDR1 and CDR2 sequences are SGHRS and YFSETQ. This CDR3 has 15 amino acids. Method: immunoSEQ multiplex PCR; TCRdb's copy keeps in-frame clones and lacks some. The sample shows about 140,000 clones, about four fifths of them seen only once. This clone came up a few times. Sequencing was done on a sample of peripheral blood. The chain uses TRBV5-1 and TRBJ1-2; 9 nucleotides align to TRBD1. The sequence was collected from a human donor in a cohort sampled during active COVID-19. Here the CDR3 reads CASSLEGQGLRGYTF. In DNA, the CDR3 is TGCGCCAGCAGCTTGGAGGGACAGGGTCTCCGGGGCTACACCTTC.